The rows below give T cell receptor beta chains drawn from one sample of a study of CD8 T cells in ankylosing spondylitis. TCRdb processed the 5' RACE reads anew with MiXCR; each CDR3 protein has one entry. This sample has roughly 120,000 distinct CDR3 sequences, with around 13% found just once. Material for sequencing was blood, either unsorted or a sorted T cell fraction (not recorded which). The receptors here all came from a female donor with ankylosing spondylitis or in good health (not recorded which). Each CDR3 is given with its conserved first and last residue. Each record gives: V gene, J gene, CDR3 length, D gene, clone size, CDR3 protein, CDR3 DNA. The D gene is left open where the match is weak. Some rows have no size entry. The others give once, few or many, or a class for an expanded clone.

TRBV18	TRBJ2-5	18	NA	many	CASSPPWQATFFVETQYF	TGTGCCAGCTCACCACCGTGGCAGGCGACCTTTTTCGTTGAGACCCAGTACTTC
TRBV5-5	TRBJ2-2	15	NA	many	CASSLEGTSKGELFF	TGTGCCAGCAGCTTGGAGGGAACCTCTAAAGGGGAGCTGTTTTTT
TRBV28	TRBJ1-4	16	TRBD1	NA	CASSLTPGTGEEKLFF	TGTGCCAGCAGTTTGACTCCCGGGACAGGGGAAGAAAAACTGTTTTTT
TRBV7-2	TRBJ1-1	13	NA	NA	CASSLGTVTEAFF	TGTGCCAGCAGCTTAGGAACAGTCACTGAAGCTTTCTTT
TRBV19	TRBJ1-3	15	NA	few	CASSPYRVSGNTIYF	TGTGCCAGTTCCCCGTATCGGGTCTCTGGAAACACCATATATTTT
TRBV11-2	TRBJ1-1	13	TRBD1	many	CASSRGQQGEAFF	TGTGCCAGCAGCCGGGGACAGCAAGGTGAAGCTTTCTTT
TRBV20-1	TRBJ2-7	10	NA	few	CSANRDKEYF	TGCAGTGCTAATCGGGACAAAGAGTACTTC
TRBV5-1	TRBJ2-3	14	NA	many	CASSLSGSTDTQYF	TGCGCCAGCAGCTTGAGCGGAAGCACAGATACGCAGTATTTT
TRBV12-3/TRBV12-4	TRBJ1-1	17	TRBD1	many	CASSLGQGFDLDTEAFF	TGTGCCAGCAGTCTAGGACAGGGGTTCGATTTGGACACTGAAGCTTTCTTT
TRBV2	TRBJ2-7	13	NA	many	CASRAASSYEQYF	TGTGCCAGCAGAGCGGCGAGCTCCTACGAGCAGTACTTC
TRBV10-3	TRBJ2-6	16	NA	many	CAISESQYSGANVLTF	TGTGCCATCAGTGAGTCCCAGTACTCTGGGGCCAACGTCCTGACTTTC
TRBV6-1	TRBJ2-3	15	TRBD2	NA	CATLLLAGSTDTQYF	TGTGCCACCCTGCTACTAGCGGGGAGCACAGATACGCAGTATTTT
TRBV2	TRBJ2-7	14	TRBD2	NA	CASKGASGNYEQYF	TGTGCCAGCAAAGGTGCTAGCGGGAACTACGAGCAGTACTTC
TRBV5-1	TRBJ2-7	14	NA	few	CASSPTGTYYVQYF	TGCGCCAGCAGCCCGACCGGGACGTACTACGTGCAGTACTTC
TRBV20-1	TRBJ2-7	14	NA	NA	CSARNRDIGYEQYF	TGCAGTGCTAGAAACCGGGACATAGGCTACGAGCAGTACTTC
TRBV3-1	TRBJ2-7	13	NA	many	CASSHDSFTEQYF	TGTGCCAGCAGCCATGACAGTTTCACCGAGCAGTACTTC
TRBV7-2	TRBJ2-7	12	TRBD2	NA	CASAGEAYEQYF	TGTGCCAGCGCGGGGGAGGCCTACGAGCAGTACTTC
TRBV5-1	TRBJ2-3	16	NA	many	CASSTHPGQNTDTQYF	TGCGCCAGCAGCACTCACCCGGGACAAAACACAGATACGCAGTATTTT